The following is a T cell receptor beta chain sequence with its context. These data belong to a study of blood T cells in healthy people across ages. Next came a second PCR, run for about 7 to 12 cycles, which used a sample-barcoded 5' primer along with a J-beta primer mix. Each sample provided no less than 2.5 million CDR3-containing paired-end reads. From the 5' RACE reads, TCRdb called clonotypes with MiXCR, one entry per CDR3 protein. Here the sample spans 1.2 million to 1.5 million distinct CDR3 sequences, around 59% being singletons. The CDR3 runs to 14 residues. From germline, CDR1 is DFQATT and CDR2 SNEGSKA (reference sequence). After removal of 0 bases from V and 3 bases from J, the junction contained 5 bases not matched to a gene.

This clonotype was sampled from a man aged 18 to 30 in good health. The sample was blood. This chain links TRBV20-1 with TRBJ2-7, with 7 bases lining up with TRBD2. The DNA for the CDR3 is TGCAGTGCTAGAGAAGCGGGGAATATCTACGAGCAGTACTTC. It specifies CSAREAGNIYEQYF.